One T cell receptor (beta chain) is described in this entry. The antigen is not known. Naive CD8+ T cells displayed a CD45RO-CCR7+CD27+CD95- phenotype. Carrying UMI labels, the TRB cDNA libraries were prepared through 5' RACE. Reprocessing the 5' RACE reads, TCRdb reports a single entry for every CDR3 protein and omits DNA. In all, the sample yields about 84,000 distinct CDR3 sequences. This sample was taken from a study of CXCR3-negative and CXCR3-positive naive CD8 T cells. Turning to the study itself: The TRB read total, 120 million to 150 million, broke down to about 1.5 +/- 0.3 million reads per library. Study findings and constraints: Against CXCR3-negative naive cells, CXCR3-positive naive cells showed more hydrophobic TRB CDR3s. Whereas both naive subsets had comparably high diversity, memory CD8+ cells had much lower diversity.

CDR3 length equals 16 residues. Germline CDR1 is MDHEN and CDR2 is SYDVKM. This receptor was obtained from a human donor in good health. Some clones in this sample may be carry-over from other donors' samples. The V call is TRBV28, the J call TRBJ2-3; TCRdb gives TRBD2 as the D gene, but with no DNA this cannot be confirmed. Sequencing was performed on naive CXCR3+ CD8+ T cells from blood. Subset defined: CD45RO-CCR7+CD27+CD95- naive CD8+ T cells expressing CXCR3 (TNR3+). CDR3 loop: CASSLRREGSPDTQYF.